These 20 T cell receptor beta chains share one sample of origin, sequenced in a study of type 1 regulatory T cells. TCRdb re-derived calls from the reads in MiXCR, one entry per CDR3 protein. The table shows about 97,000 distinct CDR3 sequences, with around 30% occurring only once. The sequencing input was CD4+ T cells, either the whole sample or a sorted fraction (not recorded which). Receptors were obtained from a human donor in good health.

This chain uses TRBV4-3 with TRBJ2-7, with a weak D call TRBD2 (5 bases). Trimming took off 0 bases at V and 0 bases at J, with 9 bases between the two ends. From germline, CDR1 is LGHNA and CDR2 YSLEER. This CDR3 region has 15 residues. As DNA, the CDR3 is TGCGCCAGCAGCCAAGATCCGGGAAGCTCCTACGAGCAGTACTTC. Amino acids: CASSQDPGSSYEQYF.

There are a few counts of this clonotype. The chain employs TRBV24-1 and TRBJ1-2, with D tentatively TRBD1 (6 bases). The CDR3 has 16 residues. V lost 3 bases, J lost 4 bases, and 17 bases lay in between. Germline CDR1 reads KGHDR; CDR2 reads SFDVKD. CDR3 bases: TGTGCCACCAGTGATCCCCGAGGGGGGAGCCTCTATGGCTACACCTTC. Encoded protein: CATSDPRGGSLYGYTF.

The chain joins TRBV7-6 to TRBJ2-3, with no clear D. There are 15 residues in the CDR3. Trimming removed 3 bases at V and 0 bases at J, with 10 bases between. Germline V CDR1 and CDR2: SGHVS, FNYEAQ. CDR3: CASSFLRASTDTQYF. DNA of the CDR3: TGTGCCAGCAGCTTCCTCAGAGCTAGCACAGATACGCAGTATTTT.

This clonotype was observed a handful of times. The V and J genes are TRBV27 and TRBJ1-1; D uncertain. Germline lookup yields CDR1 MNHEY and CDR2 SMNVEV (reference sequence). Trimming removed 5 bases from V and 0 bases from J, with 10 bases in between. The CDR3 is 14 residues long. CDR3 nucleotide sequence: TGTGCCAGCAGTCTGACCGCTATGAACACTGAAGCTTTCTTT. Translated, it gives CASSLTAMNTEAFF.

This chain uses TRBV6-6 with TRBJ2-7; the D is unclear. Trimming took off 6 bases at V and 3 bases at J, with 15 bases between the two ends. The CDR3 covers 14 residues. Germline assignment: CDR1 MNHNY and CDR2 SVGAGI (reference sequence). This chain's CDR3 is CASSSTPTNYEQYF. CDR3 coding DNA: TGTGCCAGCAGCTCAACTCCTACCAACTACGAGCAGTACTTC.

This chain connects TRBV6-2 or TRBV6-3 to TRBJ2-3, with 11 nucleotides matching TRBD2. The CDR3 extends over 20 amino acids. V trimming: 4 bases; J trimming: 4 bases; junction bases outside the gene matches: 19. Per the germline V gene, CDR1 is MNHEY and CDR2 is SVGEGT. This CDR3 is CASSFLLAGAAGENPDTQYF. The CDR3 region has the DNA TGTGCCAGCAGTTTCTTACTAGCGGGAGCGGCGGGAGAAAACCCAGATACGCAGTATTTT.

Of note for this clonotype: A much larger clone differs by one base, so this may be a read error. The V call is TRBV15, the J call TRBJ2-4; tentatively, D is TRBD2 (5 bases). The CDR3 covers 18 residues. Per the germline V gene, CDR1 is LNHNV and CDR2 is YYDKDF (reference sequence). CDR3 in amino acids: CTTSRGGREHRTKNIQYF. CDR3 coding DNA: TGTACCACCAGCAGAGGCGGACGGGAACACCGGACCAAAAACATTCAGTACTTC. Complete variable domain (other parts from reference TRBV15 and TRBJ2-4): DAMVIQNPRYQVTQFGKPVTLSCSQTLNHNVMYWYQQKSSQAPKLLFHYYDKDFNNEADTPDNFQSRRPNTSFCFLDIRSPGLGDTAMYLCTTSRGGREHRTKNIQYFGAGTRLSVL.

This clonotype was detected only a few times. This chain links TRBV9 with TRBJ2-1; D uncertain. Germline V lookup: CDR1 SGDLS, CDR2 YYNGEE. The CDR3 is 15 residues long. Trimming cost V 0 bases and J 0 bases, with 7 bases left between them. The CDR3 region has the DNA TGTGCCAGCAGCGTAGAACAGAGCTCCTACAATGAGCAGTTCTTC. Its translation is CASSVEQSSYNEQFF.

The chain couples TRBV5-1 to TRBJ2-1; 8 positions agree with TRBD2. Germline loops: CDR1 SGHRS, CDR2 YFSETQ. The CDR3 covers 17 residues. With V trimmed by 4 bases and J by 0 bases, 9 bases remained unmatched. The CDR3, as DNA: TGCGCCAGCAGCACACAACTAGCGGCGAGCTCCTACAATGAGCAGTTCTTC. This translates into CASSTQLAASSYNEQFF.

This clonotype was observed a handful of times. The V gene is TRBV6-2 or TRBV6-3, the J gene TRBJ2-7, with D possibly being TRBD1 (5 bases). The CDR3 loop spans 16 amino acids. Trimming stripped 1 base from V and 2 bases from J, with 15 bases between. The germline CDR1 and CDR2 sequences are MNHEY and SVGEGT. Written as DNA, the CDR3 is TGTGCCAGCAGTTACTACAGGATAGAAGGCACCTACGAGCAGTACTTC. Its translation: CASSYYRIEGTYEQYF.

The rearrangement uses TRBV12-3 or TRBV12-4 and TRBJ2-1; D unclear. The CDR3 length is 15 residues. With 3 bases removed from V and 0 bases from J, the gap between germline ends came to 9 bases. CDR3 nucleotides: TGTGCCAGCAGTTTCCGGCACGACTCCTACAATGAGCAGTTCTTC. As protein: CASSFRHDSYNEQFF.

In this sample, this clonotype turned up many times. The chain carries TRBV6-1 and TRBJ2-5; unclear D gene. Trimming cost V 4 bases and J 0 bases, with 3 bases left between them. From germline, CDR1 is MNHNS and CDR2 SASEGT. The CDR3 length is 12 residues. In DNA, the CDR3 is TGTGCCAGCAGTGCCTACCAAGAGACCCAGTACTTC. Translating gives CASSAYQETQYF.

This chain's CDR3 is CSVRVVGEKLFF. The CDR3 DNA is TGCAGCGTTCGGGTGGTGGGTGAAAAACTGTTTTTT. V gene TRBV29-1 combines with J gene TRBJ1-4; D unresolved. Germline V gene data show CDR1 as SQVTM and CDR2 as ANQGSEA. V was clipped by 5 bases and J by 7 bases, with 11 bases between them. The length of the CDR3 is 12 residues.

Regarding this clonotype: One end of the junction does not line up with germline, which may come from a read error. The V and J genes are TRBV20-1 and TRBJ2-1; 15 bases are a match to TRBD2. This CDR3 is 17 amino acids long. Germline V gene data show CDR1 as DFQATT and CDR2 as SNEGSKA (reference sequence). In DNA form, the CDR3 reads TGCAGTGCGAGAGGGACTAGCGGGAGGCTCTCCTACAATGAGCAGTTCTTC. Protein: CSARGTSGRLSYNEQFF.

The chain uses TRBV11-1 and TRBJ2-7, with TRBD2 as a possible D gene (6 bases). Trimming left V 5 bases short and J 6 bases short, with 23 bases between. The CDR3 is 16 amino acids. Germline V lookup: CDR1 SGHAT, CDR2 FQDESV (reference sequence). The CDR3 nucleotides are TGTGCCAGCAGCCCCGGCCCCGGGAGTGGGAACACCGAGCAGTACTTC. This encodes CASSPGPGSGNTEQYF.

This sequence joins TRBV30 and TRBJ2-1; D might be TRBD1 (6 bases). V was shortened by 0 bases and J by 7 bases, with 10 bases between the two germline ends. From germline, CDR1 is GTSNPN and CDR2 SVGIG (reference sequence). The CDR3 sequence is 13 residues long. Here the CDR3 reads CAWSVRQVNEQFF. The CDR3 bases are TGTGCCTGGAGTGTACGACAGGTGAATGAGCAGTTCTTC.

This chain connects TRBV7-2 to TRBJ2-3, with 8 bases matching TRBD2. This CDR3 is 19 amino acids long. Trimming cost V 4 bases and J 4 bases; bases outside gene matches: 19. Per germline, CDR1 SGHTA and CDR2 FQGNSA. CDR3 protein: CASSSNGPLFSGRSDTQYF. The DNA of the CDR3 is TGTGCCAGCAGCTCGAACGGCCCCCTGTTCAGCGGGAGATCAGATACGCAGTATTTT. Drawing the rest from reference TRBV7-2 and TRBJ2-3, the complete variable domain is GAGVSQSPSNKVTEKGKDVELRCDPISGHTALYWYRQSLGQGLEFLIYFQGNSAPDKSGLPSDRFSAERTGGSVSTLTIQRTQQEDSAVYLCASSSNGPLFSGRSDTQYFGPGTRLTVL.

In its sample, this clonotype was seen a few times. The chain has TRBV3-1 and TRBJ1-5, with D tentatively TRBD1 (5 bases). Germline lookup yields CDR1 LGHDT and CDR2 YNNKEL (reference sequence). CDR3 length: 14 residues. Trimming pared 4 bases from V and 4 bases from J, leaving 11 bases between. The CDR3 DNA reads as TGTGCCAGCAGCCGGGGGGTAGGTAATCAGCCCCAGCATTTT. This sequence encodes CASSRGVGNQPQHF.

Comments on this clonotype: One end of the junction fails to match germline, which may point to a read error. The chain has TRBV3-1 and TRBJ1-2; D is ambiguous. The CDR3 loop spans 15 amino acids. Germline CDR1 LGHDT, CDR2 YNNKEL (reference sequence). The CDR3 is CVSSQDLGSNYGYTF. In DNA form, the CDR3 reads TGTGTCAGCAGCCAAGATCTGGGGAGTAACTATGGCTACACCTTC.

This chain uses TRBV7-6 with TRBJ2-5; 9 bases line up with TRBD1. CDR3 length: 17 residues. Germline V lookup: CDR1 SGHVS, CDR2 FNYEAQ. The V and J ends lost 2 bases and 3 bases, in that order; junction bases with no gene match: 10. CDR3 region: CASSLPKGTGRKETQYF. The DNA of the CDR3 is TGTGCCAGCAGCTTACCAAAGGGGACAGGGAGGAAAGAGACCCAGTACTTC.